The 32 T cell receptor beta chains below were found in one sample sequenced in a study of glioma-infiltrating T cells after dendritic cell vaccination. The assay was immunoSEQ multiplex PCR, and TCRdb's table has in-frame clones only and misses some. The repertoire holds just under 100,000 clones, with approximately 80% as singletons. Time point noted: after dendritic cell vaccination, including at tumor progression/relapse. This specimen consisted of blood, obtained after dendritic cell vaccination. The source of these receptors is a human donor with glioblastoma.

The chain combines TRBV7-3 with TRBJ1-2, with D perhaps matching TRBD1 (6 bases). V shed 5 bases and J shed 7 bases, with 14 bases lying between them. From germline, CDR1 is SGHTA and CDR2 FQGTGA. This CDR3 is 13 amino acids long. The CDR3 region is CASSPQGGGGYTF. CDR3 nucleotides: TGTGCCAGCAGCCCCCAGGGAGGGGGTGGCTACACCTTC.

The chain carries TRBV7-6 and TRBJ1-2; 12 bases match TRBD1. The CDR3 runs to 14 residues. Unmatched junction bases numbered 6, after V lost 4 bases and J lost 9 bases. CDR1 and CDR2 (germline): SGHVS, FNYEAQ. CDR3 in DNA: TGTGCCAGCAGCTCCGGGACAGGGGGCAACAGCTACACCTTC. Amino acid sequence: CASSSGTGGNSYTF.

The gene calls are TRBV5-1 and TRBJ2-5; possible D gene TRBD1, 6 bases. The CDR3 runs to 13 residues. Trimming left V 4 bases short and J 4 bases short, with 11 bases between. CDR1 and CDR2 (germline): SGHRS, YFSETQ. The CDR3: CASSPQGRETQYF. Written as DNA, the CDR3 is TGCGCCAGCAGCCCACAGGGACGAGAGACCCAGTACTTC. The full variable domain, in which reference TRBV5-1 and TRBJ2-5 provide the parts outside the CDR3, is KAGVTQTPRYLIKTRGQQVTLSCSPISGHRSVSWYQQTPGQGLQFLFEYFSETQRNKGNFPGRFSGRQFSNSRSEMNVSTLELGDSALYLCASSPQGRETQYFGPGTRLLVL.

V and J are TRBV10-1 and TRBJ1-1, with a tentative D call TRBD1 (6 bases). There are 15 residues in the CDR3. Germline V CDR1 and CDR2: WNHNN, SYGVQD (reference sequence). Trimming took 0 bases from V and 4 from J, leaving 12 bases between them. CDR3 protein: CASSESGTPLTEAFF. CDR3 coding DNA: TGCGCCAGCAGTGAGTCCGGGACACCTCTCACTGAAGCTTTCTTT.

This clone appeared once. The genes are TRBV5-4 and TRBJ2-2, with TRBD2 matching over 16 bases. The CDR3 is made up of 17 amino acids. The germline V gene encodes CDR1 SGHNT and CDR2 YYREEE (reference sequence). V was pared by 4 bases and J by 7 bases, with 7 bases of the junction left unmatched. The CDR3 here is CASSVGLAGGPGGELFF. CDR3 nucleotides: TGTGCCAGCAGCGTGGGACTAGCGGGAGGGCCGGGCGGGGAGCTGTTTTTT.

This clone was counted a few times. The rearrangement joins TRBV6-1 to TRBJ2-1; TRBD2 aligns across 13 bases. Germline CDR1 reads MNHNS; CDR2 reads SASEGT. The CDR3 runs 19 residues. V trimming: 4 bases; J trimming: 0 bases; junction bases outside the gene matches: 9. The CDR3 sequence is CASSVVPGLAGSSYNEQFF. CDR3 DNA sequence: TGTGCCAGCAGTGTCGTCCCGGGACTAGCGGGGAGCTCCTACAATGAGCAGTTCTTC.

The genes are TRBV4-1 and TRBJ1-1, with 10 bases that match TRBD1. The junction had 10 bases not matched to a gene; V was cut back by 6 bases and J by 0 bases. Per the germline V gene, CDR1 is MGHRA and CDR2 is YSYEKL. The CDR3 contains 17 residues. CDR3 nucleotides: TGCGCCAGCAGAGAGGGACAGGGGAAAACCCTGAACACTGAAGCTTTCTTT. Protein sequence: CASREGQGKTLNTEAFF.

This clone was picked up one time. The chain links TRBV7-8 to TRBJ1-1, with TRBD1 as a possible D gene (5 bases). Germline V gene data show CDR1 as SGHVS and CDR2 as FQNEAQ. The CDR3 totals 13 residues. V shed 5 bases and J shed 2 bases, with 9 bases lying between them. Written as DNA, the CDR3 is TGTGCCAGCAGCCTAGGGGCCAACACTGAAGCTTTCTTT. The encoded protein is CASSLGANTEAFF. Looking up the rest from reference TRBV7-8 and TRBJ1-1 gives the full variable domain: GAGVSQSPRYKVAKRGQDVALRCDPISGHVSLFWYQQALGQGPEFLTYFQNEAQLDKSGLPSDRFFAERPEGSVSTLKIQRTQQEDSAVYLCASSLGANTEAFFGQGTRLTVV.

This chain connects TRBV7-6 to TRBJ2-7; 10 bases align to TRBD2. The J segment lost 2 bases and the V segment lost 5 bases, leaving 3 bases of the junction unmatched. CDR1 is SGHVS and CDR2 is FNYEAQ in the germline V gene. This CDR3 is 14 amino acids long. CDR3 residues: CASSRLAGTYEQYF. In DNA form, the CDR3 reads TGTGCCAGCAGCCGACTAGCGGGTACCTACGAGCAGTACTTC.

Here the CDR3 reads CASSLVRGHGYTF. The CDR3 DNA reads as TGTGCCAGCAGCTTAGTCAGGGGGCATGGCTACACCTTC. The chain links TRBV7-8 to TRBJ1-2, with TRBD1 matching 8 bases. Per the germline V gene, CDR1 is SGHVS and CDR2 is FQNEAQ. Trimming removed 1 base from V and 6 bases from J; junction bases left unmatched: 1. This CDR3 has 13 residues.

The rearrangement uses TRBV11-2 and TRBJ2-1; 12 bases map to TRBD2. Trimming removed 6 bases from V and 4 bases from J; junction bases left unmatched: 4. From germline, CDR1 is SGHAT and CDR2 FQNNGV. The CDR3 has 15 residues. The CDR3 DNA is TGTGCCAGCAGACGGGGACTAGCGGGTTACAATGAGCAGTTCTTC. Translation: CASRRGLAGYNEQFF. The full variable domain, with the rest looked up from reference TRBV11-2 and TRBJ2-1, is EAGVAQSPRYKIIEKRQSVAFWCNPISGHATLYWYQQILGQGPKLLIQFQNNGVVDDSQLPKDRFSAERLKGVDSTLKIQPAKLEDSAVYLCASRRGLAGYNEQFFGPGTRLTVL.

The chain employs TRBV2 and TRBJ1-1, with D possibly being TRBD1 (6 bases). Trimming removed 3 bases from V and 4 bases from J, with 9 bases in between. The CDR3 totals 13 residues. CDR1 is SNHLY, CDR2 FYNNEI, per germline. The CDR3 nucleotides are TGTGCCAGCAGTGAGGCCAGGGGCACTGAAGCTTTCTTT. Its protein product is CASSEARGTEAFF.

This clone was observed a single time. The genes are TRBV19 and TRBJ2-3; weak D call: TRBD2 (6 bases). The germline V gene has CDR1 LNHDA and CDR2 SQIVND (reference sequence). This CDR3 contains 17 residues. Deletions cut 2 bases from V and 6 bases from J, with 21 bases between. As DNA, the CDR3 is TGTGCCAGTAGTATACTGAGCGGGTCAAGTGTCGGCGATACGCAGTATTTT. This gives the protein CASSILSGSSVGDTQYF.

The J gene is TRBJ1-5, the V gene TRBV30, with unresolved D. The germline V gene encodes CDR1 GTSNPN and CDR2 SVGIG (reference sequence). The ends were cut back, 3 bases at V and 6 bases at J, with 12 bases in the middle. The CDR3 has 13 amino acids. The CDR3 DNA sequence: TGTGCCTGGAGCAACAGTTTATCTCAGCCCCAGCATTTT. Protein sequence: CAWSNSLSQPQHF. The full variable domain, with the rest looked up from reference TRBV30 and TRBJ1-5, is SQTIHQWPATLVQPVGSPLSLECTVEGTSNPNLYWYRQAAGRGLQLLFYSVGIGQISSEVPQNLSASRPQDRQFILSSKKLLLSDSGFYLCAWSNSLSQPQHFGDGTRLSIL.

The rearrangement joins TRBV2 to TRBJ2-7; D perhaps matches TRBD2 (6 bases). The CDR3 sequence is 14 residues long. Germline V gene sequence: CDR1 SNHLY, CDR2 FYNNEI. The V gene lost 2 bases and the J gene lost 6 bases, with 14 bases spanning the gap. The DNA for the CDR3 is TGTGCCAGCAGTGAAATACTGTCTAGCGTCGAGCAGTACTTC. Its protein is CASSEILSSVEQYF.

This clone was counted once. The CDR3 spells CAQRTEGPEQFF. CDR3 nucleotides: TGTGCCCAGAGAACGGAGGGACCTGAGCAGTTCTTC. The J gene is TRBJ2-1, the V gene TRBV21-1; the listed D gene, TRBD2, was not tested against the DNA. TRBV21-1 is recorded as a pseudogene. This CDR3 contains 12 residues.

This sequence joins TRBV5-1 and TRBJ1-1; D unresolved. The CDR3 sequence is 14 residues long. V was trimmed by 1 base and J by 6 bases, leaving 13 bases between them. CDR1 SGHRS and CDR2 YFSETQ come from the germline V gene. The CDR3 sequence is CASSLSGFPPEAFF. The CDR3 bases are TGCGCCAGCAGCTTGTCAGGATTCCCTCCTGAAGCTTTCTTT. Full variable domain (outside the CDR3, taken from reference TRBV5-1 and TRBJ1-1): KAGVTQTPRYLIKTRGQQVTLSCSPISGHRSVSWYQQTPGQGLQFLFEYFSETQRNKGNFPGRFSGRQFSNSRSEMNVSTLELGDSALYLCASSLSGFPPEAFFGQGTRLTVV.

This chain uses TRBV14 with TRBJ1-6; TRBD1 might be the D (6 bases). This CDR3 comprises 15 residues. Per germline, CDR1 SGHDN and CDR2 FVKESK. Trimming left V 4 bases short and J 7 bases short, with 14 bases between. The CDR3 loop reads CASSPTTGDNSPLHF. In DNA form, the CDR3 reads TGTGCCAGCAGCCCTACGACAGGCGACAATTCACCCCTCCACTTT.

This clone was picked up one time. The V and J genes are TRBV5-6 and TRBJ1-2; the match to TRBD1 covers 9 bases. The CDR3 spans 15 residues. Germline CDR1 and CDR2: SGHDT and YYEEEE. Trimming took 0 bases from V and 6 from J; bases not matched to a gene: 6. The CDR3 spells CASSLEQGARDGYTF. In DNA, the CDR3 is TGTGCCAGCAGCTTGGAACAGGGGGCGCGGGATGGCTACACCTTC.

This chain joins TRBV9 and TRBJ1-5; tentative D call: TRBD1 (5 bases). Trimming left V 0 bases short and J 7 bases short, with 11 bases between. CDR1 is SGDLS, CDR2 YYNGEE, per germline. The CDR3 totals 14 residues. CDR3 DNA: TGTGCCAGCAGCGTAGGGCAGGGTGGCCAGCCCCAGCATTTT. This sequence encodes CASSVGQGGQPQHF.

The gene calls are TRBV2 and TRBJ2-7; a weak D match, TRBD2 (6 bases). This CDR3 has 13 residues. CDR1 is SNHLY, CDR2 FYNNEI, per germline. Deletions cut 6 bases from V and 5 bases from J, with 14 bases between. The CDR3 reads CASRGGRANEQYF. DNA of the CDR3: TGTGCCAGCAGGGGGGGTAGGGCTAACGAGCAGTACTTC.

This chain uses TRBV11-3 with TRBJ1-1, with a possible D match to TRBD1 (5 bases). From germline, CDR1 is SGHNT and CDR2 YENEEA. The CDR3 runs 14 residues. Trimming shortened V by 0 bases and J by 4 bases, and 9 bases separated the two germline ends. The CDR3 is CASSLESTATEAFF. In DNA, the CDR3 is TGTGCCAGCAGCTTAGAGTCGACAGCCACTGAAGCTTTCTTT.

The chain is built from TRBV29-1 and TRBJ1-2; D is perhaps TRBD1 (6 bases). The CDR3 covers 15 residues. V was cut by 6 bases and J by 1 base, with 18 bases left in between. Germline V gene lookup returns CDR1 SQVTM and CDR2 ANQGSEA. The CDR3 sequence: CSVSGGPNDNYGYTF. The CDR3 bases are TGCAGCGTCTCGGGGGGGCCCAATGATAACTATGGCTACACCTTC.

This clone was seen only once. The CDR3 region has the DNA TGTGCCAGCAGTTTGCTTGAGAGCGGGACGACAGATACGCAGTATTTT. Its protein product is CASSLLESGTTDTQYF. V usage is TRBV28 and J usage is TRBJ2-3; 7 bases are a match to TRBD2. V was clipped by 3 bases and J by 3 bases; unmatched bases: 9. The CDR3 sequence is 16 residues long. Germline loops: CDR1 MDHEN, CDR2 SYDVKM. The full variable domain, its missing parts supplied by reference TRBV28 and TRBJ2-3, is DVKVTQSSRYLVKRTGEKVFLECVQDMDHENMFWYRQDPGLGLRLIYFSYDVKMKEKGDIPEGYSVSREKKERFSLILESASTNQTSMYLCASSLLESGTTDTQYFGPGTRLTVL.

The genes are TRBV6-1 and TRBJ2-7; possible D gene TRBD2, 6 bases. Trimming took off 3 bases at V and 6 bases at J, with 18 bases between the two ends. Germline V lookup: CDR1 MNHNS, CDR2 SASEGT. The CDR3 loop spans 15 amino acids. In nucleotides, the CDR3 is TGTGCCAGCAGTGATAATGGGCTAGCGACGAGCGAGCAGTACTTC. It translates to CASSDNGLATSEQYF.

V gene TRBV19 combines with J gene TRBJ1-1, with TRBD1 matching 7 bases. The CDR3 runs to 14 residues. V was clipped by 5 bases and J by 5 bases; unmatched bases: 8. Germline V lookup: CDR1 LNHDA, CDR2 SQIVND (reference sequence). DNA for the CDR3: TGTGCCAGTAGTGGGGCAGGGGGGATAACTGAAGCTTTCTTT. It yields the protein CASSGAGGITEAFF.

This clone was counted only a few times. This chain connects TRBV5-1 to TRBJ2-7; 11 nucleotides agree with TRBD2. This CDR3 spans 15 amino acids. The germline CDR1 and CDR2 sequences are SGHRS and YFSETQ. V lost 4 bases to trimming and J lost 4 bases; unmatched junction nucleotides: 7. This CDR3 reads CASSILAGETYEQYF. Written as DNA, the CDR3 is TGCGCCAGCAGCATACTAGCGGGGGAAACTTACGAGCAGTACTTC.

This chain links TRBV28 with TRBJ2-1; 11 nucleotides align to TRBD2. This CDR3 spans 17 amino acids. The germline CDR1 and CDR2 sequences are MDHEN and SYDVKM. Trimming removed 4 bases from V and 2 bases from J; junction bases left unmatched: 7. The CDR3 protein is CASSSTSGSAPYNEQFF. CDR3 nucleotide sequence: TGTGCCAGCAGTTCAACTAGCGGGAGCGCCCCCTACAATGAGCAGTTCTTC.

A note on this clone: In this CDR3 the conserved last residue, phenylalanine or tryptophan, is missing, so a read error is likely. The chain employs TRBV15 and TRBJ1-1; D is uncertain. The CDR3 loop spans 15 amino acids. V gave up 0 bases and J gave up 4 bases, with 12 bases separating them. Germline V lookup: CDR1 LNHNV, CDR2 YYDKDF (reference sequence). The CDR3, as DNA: TGTGCCACCAGCAGAGATTTCCTTGGAGGCACTGAAGCTTTCTCT. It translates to CATSRDFLGGTEAFS.

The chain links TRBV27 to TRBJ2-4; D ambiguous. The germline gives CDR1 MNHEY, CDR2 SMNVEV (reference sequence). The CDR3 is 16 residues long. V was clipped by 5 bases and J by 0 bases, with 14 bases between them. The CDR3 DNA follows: TGTGCCAGCAGTGGTTGGGCAGACATAGCCAAAAACATTCAGTACTTC. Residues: CASSGWADIAKNIQYF.

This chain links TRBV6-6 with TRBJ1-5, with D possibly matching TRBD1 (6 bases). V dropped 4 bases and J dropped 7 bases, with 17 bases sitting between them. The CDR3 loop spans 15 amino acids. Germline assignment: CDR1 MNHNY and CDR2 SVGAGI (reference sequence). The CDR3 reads CASSSVGGARQPQHF. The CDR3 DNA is TGTGCCAGCAGTTCCGTAGGGGGGGCTCGGCAGCCCCAGCATTTT.

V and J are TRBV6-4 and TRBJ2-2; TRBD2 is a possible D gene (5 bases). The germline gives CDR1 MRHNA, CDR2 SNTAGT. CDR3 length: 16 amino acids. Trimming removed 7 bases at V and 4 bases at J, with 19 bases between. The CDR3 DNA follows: TGTGCCAGCATTCGATTAGGGAGTACGGGCACCGGGGAGCTGTTTTTT. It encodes CASIRLGSTGTGELFF.